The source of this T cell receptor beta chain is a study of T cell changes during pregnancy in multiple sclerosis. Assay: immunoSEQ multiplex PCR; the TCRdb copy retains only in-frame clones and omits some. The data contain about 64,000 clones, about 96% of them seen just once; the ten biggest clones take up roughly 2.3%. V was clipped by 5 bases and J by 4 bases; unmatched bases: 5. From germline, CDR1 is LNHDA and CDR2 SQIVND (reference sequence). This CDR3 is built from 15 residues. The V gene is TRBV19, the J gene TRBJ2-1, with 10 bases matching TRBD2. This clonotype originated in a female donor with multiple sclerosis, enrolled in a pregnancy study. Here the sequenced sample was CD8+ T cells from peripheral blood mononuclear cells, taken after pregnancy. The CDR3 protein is CASSPLAGRYNEQFF. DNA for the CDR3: TGTGCCAGTAGTCCACTAGCGGGAAGATACAATGAGCAGTTCTTC.